One and the same sample provided the 27 T cell receptor beta chains below, sequenced in a study of blood T cell repertoires in COVID-19. Some clones are missing from TCRdb's copy, which holds only in-frame ones; the method was immunoSEQ multiplex PCR. The table shows some 240,000 clones, with over 80% occurring only once. Sequences were obtained from peripheral blood. These receptors were obtained from a woman in her thirties or forties who had recovered from COVID-19.

The V call is TRBV6-1, the J call TRBJ1-1; D ambiguous. CDR3 length: 15 residues. V gave up 3 bases and J gave up 4 bases, with 15 bases separating them. CDR1 and CDR2 from the germline V gene are MNHNS and SASEGT. The CDR3 protein is CASSEQLGLSTEAFF. Written as DNA, the CDR3 is TGTGCCAGCAGTGAGCAACTAGGCCTCTCCACTGAAGCTTTCTTT.

This clone has more than one count but fewer than ten. The rearrangement joins TRBV7-2 to TRBJ1-5, with 7 bases matching TRBD1. Losses at the gene ends were 5 bases for V and 6 bases for J; bases not matched to a gene: 4. The germline CDR1 and CDR2 sequences are SGHTA and FQGNSA. The CDR3 sequence is 13 residues long. CDR3 DNA sequence: TGTGCCAGCAGCCAACAGGGGACTCAGCCCCAGCATTTT. Protein sequence: CASSQQGTQPQHF. Together with reference TRBV7-2 and TRBJ1-5, the CDR3 gives the full variable domain: GAGVSQSPSNKVTEKGKDVELRCDPISGHTALYWYRQSLGQGLEFLIYFQGNSAPDKSGLPSDRFSAERTGGSVSTLTIQRTQQEDSAVYLCASSQQGTQPQHFGDGTRLSIL.

The chain has TRBV28 and TRBJ2-3; 12 bases line up with TRBD1. Losses at the gene ends were 6 bases for V and 5 bases for J; bases not matched to a gene: 12. The CDR3 loop spans 17 amino acids. The germline V gene has CDR1 MDHEN and CDR2 SYDVKM. The CDR3 protein is CASSTPLGQGAGDTQYF. DNA for the CDR3: TGTGCCAGCAGCACACCGTTGGGACAGGGGGCAGGAGATACGCAGTATTTT.

The chain joins TRBV19 to TRBJ1-1; a weak D match, TRBD1 (5 bases). The CDR3 is made up of 13 amino acids. Germline-derived CDR1 and CDR2 are LNHDA and SQIVND (reference sequence). Trimming removed 6 bases from V and 1 base from J, with 9 bases in between. The CDR3 DNA sequence: TGTGCCAGTAGCATTACAGGGAACACTGAAGCTTTCTTT. The encoded protein is CASSITGNTEAFF.

The chain recombines TRBV28 with TRBJ1-2; TRBD1 matches 7 bases. This CDR3 spans 16 amino acids. Germline CDR1 and CDR2: MDHEN and SYDVKM. V lost 6 bases, J lost 0 bases, and 10 bases stayed unmatched. The CDR3 nucleotides read TGTGCCAGCAGCCCCGGACAGGTGGTCGCTAACTATGGCTACACCTTC. Translated, it gives CASSPGQVVANYGYTF.

This chain links TRBV7-2 with TRBJ1-2, with D possibly TRBD1 on 6 matching bases. The CDR3 covers 14 residues. Germline CDR1 is SGHTA and CDR2 is FQGNSA. The V end was cut by 1 base, the J end by 4 bases, with 10 bases between. The CDR3 sequence is CASSLDPGAYGYTF. The CDR3 region has the DNA TGTGCCAGCAGCTTAGATCCAGGGGCCTATGGCTACACCTTC. The full variable domain, in which reference TRBV7-2 and TRBJ1-2 provide the parts outside the CDR3, is GAGVSQSPSNKVTEKGKDVELRCDPISGHTALYWYRQSLGQGLEFLIYFQGNSAPDKSGLPSDRFSAERTGGSVSTLTIQRTQQEDSAVYLCASSLDPGAYGYTFGSGTRLTVV.

This chain links TRBV9 with TRBJ2-1; D perhaps matches TRBD1 (5 bases). V was cut by 4 bases and J by 1 base, with 15 bases left in between. This CDR3 contains 16 residues. CDR1 SGDLS and CDR2 YYNGEE come from the germline V gene. CDR3 region: CASSPPPDISYNEQFF. The CDR3 DNA is TGTGCCAGCAGCCCACCCCCGGACATTTCCTACAATGAGCAGTTCTTC.

V usage is TRBV3-1 (or the pseudogene TRBV3-2) and J usage is TRBJ1-1, with D hard to call. CDR3 length equals 12 residues. Trimming stripped 2 bases from V and 14 bases from J, with 15 bases between. CDR1 and CDR2 (germline): LGHDT, YNNKEL (reference sequence). CDR3 in amino acids: CASSQHEGVGFF. The DNA for the CDR3 is TGTGCCAGCAGCCAACATGAGGGTGTAGGATTCTTT.

CDR3 in DNA: TGTGCCAGCAGTTTGTCCGGGAATGAGCAGTTCTTC. Encoded protein: CASSLSGNEQFF. V is TRBV12-3 or TRBV12-4 and J is TRBJ2-1; D unresolved. This CDR3 has 12 residues. Trimming removed 3 bases at V and 7 bases at J, with 7 bases between.

The rearrangement uses TRBV12-3 or TRBV12-4 and TRBJ1-2, with D uncertain. This CDR3 has 11 residues. V was trimmed by 4 bases and J by 4 bases, leaving 4 bases between them. The CDR3 region is CASSSLYGYTF. The CDR3 bases are TGTGCCAGCAGTTCACTCTATGGCTACACCTTC.

V gene TRBV28 combines with J gene TRBJ2-1; 12 bases align to TRBD2. The CDR3 is 15 residues long. Losses at the gene ends were 7 bases for V and 7 bases for J; bases not matched to a gene: 8. CDR1 and CDR2 from the germline V gene are MDHEN and SYDVKM. CDR3 loop: CASTSGGADLNEQFF. For the CDR3, the DNA is TGTGCCAGCACTAGCGGGGGGGCGGACCTTAATGAGCAGTTCTTC.

The V gene is TRBV11-2, the J gene TRBJ1-5, with 7 bases aligning to TRBD1. The CDR3 consists of 17 residues. Germline CDR1 and CDR2: SGHAT and FQNNGV. Trimming at V came to 4 bases and at J to 4 bases, leaving 13 bases not matched to a gene. CDR3 amino acids: CASSSLHPGQPNQPQHF. CDR3 sequence (DNA): TGTGCCAGCAGCTCCCTTCATCCGGGACAGCCAAATCAGCCCCAGCATTTT.

The V and J genes are TRBV4-2 and TRBJ2-5, with 9 nucleotides matching TRBD2. CDR3 size: 15 residues. Germline V gene sequence: CDR1 LGHNA, CDR2 YNFKEQ. The V and J ends lost 4 bases and 1 base, in that order; junction bases with no gene match: 4. This CDR3 is CASSLLAGSQETQYF. CDR3 in DNA: TGTGCCAGCAGCCTGCTAGCGGGGAGCCAAGAGACCCAGTACTTC.

This chain uses TRBV7-8 with TRBJ1-3; tentative D call: TRBD1 (5 bases). Looked up from germline, CDR1 is SGHVS and CDR2 is FQNEAQ. The CDR3 spans 11 residues. With 8 bases removed from V and 9 bases from J, the gap between germline ends came to 11 bases. For the CDR3, the DNA is TGTGCCAGCGGTAGGGGCGGCACCATATATTTT. This sequence encodes CASGRGGTIYF.

CDR3 coding DNA: TGCGCCAGCGGTCTTGGGAACGGGACATCCCGTTACGAGCAGTACTTC. It specifies CASGLGNGTSRYEQYF. The chain recombines TRBV5-1 with TRBJ2-7, with a weak D call TRBD1 (6 bases). Looked up from germline, CDR1 is SGHRS and CDR2 is YFSETQ. The CDR3 spans 16 residues. V lost 7 bases and J lost 4, with 24 bases in between.

The chain employs TRBV28 and TRBJ2-2; a weak D match, TRBD2 (6 bases). CDR1 and CDR2 (germline): MDHEN, SYDVKM. The V end lost 10 bases, the J end lost 10 bases, and 19 bases lay between the germline ends. The CDR3 covers 13 residues. Written as DNA, the CDR3 is TGTGCCACGAGGGGCGGGGTGACTCCGGAGCTGTTTTTT. Translating it yields CATRGGVTPELFF.

The V call is TRBV12-3 or TRBV12-4, the J call TRBJ2-7, with a possible D match to TRBD1 (5 bases). Trimming removed 5 bases from V and 2 bases from J, with 10 bases in between. This CDR3 comprises 13 residues. Here the CDR3 DNA reads TGTGCCAGCAGTCCACAGGTAACCTACGAGCAGTACTTC. Its translation is CASSPQVTYEQYF.

This chain links TRBV18 with TRBJ1-2, with D tentatively TRBD1 (5 bases). Germline values: CDR1 KGHSH, CDR2 LQKENI. Trimming took off 0 bases at V and 4 bases at J, with 12 bases between the two ends. The CDR3 sequence is 15 residues long. CDR3 sequence reads: CASSPPYGQIYGYTF. The CDR3 DNA follows: TGTGCCAGCTCACCACCTTATGGACAAATCTATGGCTACACCTTC.

This chain connects TRBV15 to TRBJ2-7; 8 nucleotides align to TRBD1. The CDR3 runs 16 residues. Unmatched junction bases numbered 11, after V lost 4 bases and J lost 3 bases. Germline loops: CDR1 LNHNV, CDR2 YYDKDF (reference sequence). The CDR3 region is CATSNSSGTGYYEQYF. The CDR3 DNA reads as TGTGCCACCAGCAATTCATCCGGGACAGGCTACTACGAGCAGTACTTC.

The chain couples TRBV7-2 to TRBJ1-5; D is perhaps TRBD1 (5 bases). Germline values: CDR1 SGHTA, CDR2 FQGNSA. This CDR3 contains 15 residues. V lost 1 base, J lost 6 bases, and 13 bases lay in between. CDR3 bases: TGTGCCAGCAGCTTAGGGTCAGGGTGGGGTCAGCCCCAGCATTTT. It encodes CASSLGSGWGQPQHF.

V is TRBV5-1 and J is TRBJ2-7; 8 nucleotides agree with TRBD2. This CDR3 region has 14 residues. After removal of 2 bases from V and 3 bases from J, the junction contained 4 bases not matched to a gene. Germline V CDR1 and CDR2: SGHRS, YFSETQ. The CDR3 coding sequence is TGCGCCAGCAGCTTTCTGGCGGGGGGCTACGAGCAGTACTTC. It specifies CASSFLAGGYEQYF.

The chain couples TRBV28 to TRBJ2-2; TRBD1 agrees at 9 bases. J gave up 6 bases and V 1 base, and 9 bases lay outside the gene matches. There are 17 residues in the CDR3. Germline values: CDR1 MDHEN, CDR2 SYDVKM. Here the CDR3 DNA reads TGTGCCAGCAGTTTATCCCGGGACAGGGCGGACGCCGGGGAGCTGTTTTTT. Protein product: CASSLSRDRADAGELFF.

This chain links TRBV19 with TRBJ2-5; 9 positions agree with TRBD2. Germline V gene sequence: CDR1 LNHDA, CDR2 SQIVND (reference sequence). V dropped 2 bases and J dropped 6; count of bases not matched to a gene: 13. CDR3 size: 17 residues. The CDR3 spells CASSISIGGGARKTQYF. CDR3 nucleotide sequence: TGTGCCAGTAGTATATCGATCGGCGGGGGGGCCAGAAAGACCCAGTACTTC.

J is TRBJ2-1 and V is TRBV2; D gene ambiguous. Per germline, CDR1 SNHLY and CDR2 FYNNEI. V was cut by 7 bases and J by 8 bases, with 9 bases left in between. CDR3 size: 11 residues. CDR3 nucleotide sequence: TGTGCCAGCACCGGGTCACATGAGCAGTTCTTC. Translated: CASTGSHEQFF.

The chain couples TRBV5-1 to TRBJ2-3, with 7 positions matching TRBD2. This CDR3 has 17 amino acids. Losses at the gene ends were 4 bases for V and 0 bases for J; bases not matched to a gene: 11. Germline V gives CDR1 SGHRS, CDR2 YFSETQ. CDR3 nucleotide sequence: TGCGCCAGCAGCCGAGAGGGAGGGCCTACTAGCACAGATACGCAGTATTTT. Amino acid sequence: CASSREGGPTSTDTQYF.

The V gene is TRBV7-8, the J gene TRBJ2-7, with D tentatively TRBD1 (6 bases). CDR3 size: 14 residues. Germline loops: CDR1 SGHVS, CDR2 FQNEAQ. V lost 4 bases, J lost 0 bases, and 10 bases lay in between. The chain's CDR3 is CASSYGQSSYEQYF. The CDR3 bases are TGTGCCAGCAGCTACGGACAGAGCTCCTACGAGCAGTACTTC. Using reference TRBV7-8 and TRBJ2-7 for the parts outside the CDR3, the full variable domain is GAGVSQSPRYKVAKRGQDVALRCDPISGHVSLFWYQQALGQGPEFLTYFQNEAQLDKSGLPSDRFFAERPEGSVSTLKIQRTQQEDSAVYLCASSYGQSSYEQYFGPGTRLTVT.

The chain uses TRBV27 and TRBJ2-1, with TRBD2 matching over 12 bases. Germline CDR1 is MNHEY and CDR2 is SMNVEV (reference sequence). This CDR3 comprises 15 residues. V trimming: 6 bases; J trimming: 10 bases; junction bases outside the gene matches: 10. CDR3 DNA: TGTGCCAGCAGCCAGACTAGCGGGGGTAAAGGGGAGCAGTTCTTC. It is translated as CASSQTSGGKGEQFF.